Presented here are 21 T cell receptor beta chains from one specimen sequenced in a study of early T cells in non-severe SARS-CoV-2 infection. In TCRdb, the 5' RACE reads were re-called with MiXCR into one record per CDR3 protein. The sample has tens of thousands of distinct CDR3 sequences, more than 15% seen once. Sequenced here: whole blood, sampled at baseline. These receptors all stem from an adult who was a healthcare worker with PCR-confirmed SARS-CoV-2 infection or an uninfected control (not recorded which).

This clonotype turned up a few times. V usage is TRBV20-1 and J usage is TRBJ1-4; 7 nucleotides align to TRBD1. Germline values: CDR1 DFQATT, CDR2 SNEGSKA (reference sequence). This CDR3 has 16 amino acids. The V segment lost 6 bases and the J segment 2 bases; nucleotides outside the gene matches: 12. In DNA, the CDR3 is TGCAGTGCGAAGAAAACAACGACAGGGACTAATGAAAAACTGTTTTTT. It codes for CSAKKTTTGTNEKLFF.

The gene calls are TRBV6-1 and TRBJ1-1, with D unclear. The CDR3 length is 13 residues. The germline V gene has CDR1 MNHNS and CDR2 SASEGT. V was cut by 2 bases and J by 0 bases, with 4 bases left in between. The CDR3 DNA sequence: TGTGCCAGCAGTGAAAAGCTGAACACTGAAGCTTTCTTT. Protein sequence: CASSEKLNTEAFF.

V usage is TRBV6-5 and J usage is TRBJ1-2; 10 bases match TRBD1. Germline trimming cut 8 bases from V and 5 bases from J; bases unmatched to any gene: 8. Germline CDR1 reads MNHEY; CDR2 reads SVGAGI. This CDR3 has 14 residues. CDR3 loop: CASGGTGDRYGYTF. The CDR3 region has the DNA TGTGCCAGCGGGGGGACAGGGGATCGGTATGGCTACACCTTC.

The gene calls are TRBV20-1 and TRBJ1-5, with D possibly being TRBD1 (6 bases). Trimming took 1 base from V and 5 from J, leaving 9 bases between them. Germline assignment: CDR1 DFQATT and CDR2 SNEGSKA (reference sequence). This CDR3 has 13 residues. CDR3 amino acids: CSARVGADQPQHF. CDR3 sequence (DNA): TGCAGTGCTAGAGTGGGGGCAGATCAGCCCCAGCATTTT.

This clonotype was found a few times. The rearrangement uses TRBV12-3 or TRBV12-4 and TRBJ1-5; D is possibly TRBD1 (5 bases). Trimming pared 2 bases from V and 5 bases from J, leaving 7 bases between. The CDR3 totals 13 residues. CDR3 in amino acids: CASSLPGDQPQHF. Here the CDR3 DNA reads TGTGCCAGCAGTTTACCGGGGGATCAGCCCCAGCATTTT.

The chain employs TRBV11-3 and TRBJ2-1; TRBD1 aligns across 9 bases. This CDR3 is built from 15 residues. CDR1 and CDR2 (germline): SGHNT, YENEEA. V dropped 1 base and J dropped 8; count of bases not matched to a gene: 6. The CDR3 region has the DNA TGTGCCAGCAGCTTAGGGGGGACAGGGTCCCATGAGCAGTTCTTC. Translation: CASSLGGTGSHEQFF.

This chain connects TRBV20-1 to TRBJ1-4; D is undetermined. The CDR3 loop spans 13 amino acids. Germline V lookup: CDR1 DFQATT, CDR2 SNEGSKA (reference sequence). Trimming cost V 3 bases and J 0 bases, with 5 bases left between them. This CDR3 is CSASGSTNEKLFF. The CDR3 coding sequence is TGCAGTGCTAGCGGCTCAACTAATGAAAAACTGTTTTTT.

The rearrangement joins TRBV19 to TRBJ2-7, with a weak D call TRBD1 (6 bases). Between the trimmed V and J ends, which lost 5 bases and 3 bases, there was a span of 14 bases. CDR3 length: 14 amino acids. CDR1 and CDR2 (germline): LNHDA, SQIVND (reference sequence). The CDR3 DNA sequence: TGTGCCAGTAGTCTGGCAGGGGATGTCTACGAGCAGTACTTC. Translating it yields CASSLAGDVYEQYF.

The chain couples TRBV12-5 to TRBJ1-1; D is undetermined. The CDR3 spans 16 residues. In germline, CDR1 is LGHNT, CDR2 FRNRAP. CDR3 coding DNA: TGTGTTAAAGTGCCCCGGGAGTTCGACATGAACACTGAAGCTTTCTTT. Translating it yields CVKVPREFDMNTEAFF. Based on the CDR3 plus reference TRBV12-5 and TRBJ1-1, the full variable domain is DARVTQTPRHKVTEMGQEVTMRCQPILGHNTVFWYRQTMMQGLELLAYFRNRAPLDDSGMPKDRFSAEMPDATLATLKIQPSEPRDSAVYFCVKVPREFDMNTEAFFGQGTRLTVV.

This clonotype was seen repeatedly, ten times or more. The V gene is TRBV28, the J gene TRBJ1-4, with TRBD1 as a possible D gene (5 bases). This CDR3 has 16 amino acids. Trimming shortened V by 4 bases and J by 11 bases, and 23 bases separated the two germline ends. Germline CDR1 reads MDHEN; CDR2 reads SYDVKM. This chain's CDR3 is CASSSALDTSLGKLFF. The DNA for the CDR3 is TGTGCCAGCAGTTCCGCACTGGACACATCACTGGGTAAACTGTTTTTT.

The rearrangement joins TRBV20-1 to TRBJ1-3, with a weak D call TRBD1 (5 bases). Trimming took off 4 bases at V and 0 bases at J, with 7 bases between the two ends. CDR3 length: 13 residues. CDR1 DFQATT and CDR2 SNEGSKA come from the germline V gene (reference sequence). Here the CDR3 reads CSATGNSGNTIYF. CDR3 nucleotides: TGCAGTGCTACAGGGAACTCTGGAAACACCATATATTTT.

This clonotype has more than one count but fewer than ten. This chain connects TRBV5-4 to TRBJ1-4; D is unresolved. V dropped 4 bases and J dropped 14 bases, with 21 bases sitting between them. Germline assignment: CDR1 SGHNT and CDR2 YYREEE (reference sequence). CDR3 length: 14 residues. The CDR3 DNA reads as TGTGCCAGCAGCGCCGGACCTATTGAAAAAAGTCTGTTTTTT. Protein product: CASSAGPIEKSLFF.

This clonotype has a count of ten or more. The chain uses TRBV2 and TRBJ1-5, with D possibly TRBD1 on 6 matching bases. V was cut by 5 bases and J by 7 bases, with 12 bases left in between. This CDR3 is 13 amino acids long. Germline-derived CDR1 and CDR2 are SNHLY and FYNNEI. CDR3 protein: CASSTGLWQPQHF. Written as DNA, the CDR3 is TGTGCCAGCAGTACAGGGTTGTGGCAGCCCCAGCATTTT.

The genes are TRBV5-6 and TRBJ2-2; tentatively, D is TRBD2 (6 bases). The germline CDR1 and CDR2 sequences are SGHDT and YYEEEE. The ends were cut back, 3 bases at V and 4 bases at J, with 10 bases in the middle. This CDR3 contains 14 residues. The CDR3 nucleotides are TGTGCCAGCAGCTCGGGACTGATCACCGGGGAGCTGTTTTTT. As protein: CASSSGLITGELFF.

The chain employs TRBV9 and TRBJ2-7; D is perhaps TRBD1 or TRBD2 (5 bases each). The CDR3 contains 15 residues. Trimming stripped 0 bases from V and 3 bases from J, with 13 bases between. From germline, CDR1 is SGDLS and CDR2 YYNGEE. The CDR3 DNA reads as TGTGCCAGCAGCGTAGCTGGGGGTATTATCTACGAGCAGTACTTC. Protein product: CASSVAGGIIYEQYF.

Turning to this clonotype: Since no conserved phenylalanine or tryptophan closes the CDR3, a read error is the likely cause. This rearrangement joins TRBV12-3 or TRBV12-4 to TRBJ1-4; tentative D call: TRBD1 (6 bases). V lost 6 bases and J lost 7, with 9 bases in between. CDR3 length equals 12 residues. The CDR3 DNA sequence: TGTGCCAGCAGGGGGACATCTGAAAAACTGTTTATT. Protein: CASRGTSEKLFI.

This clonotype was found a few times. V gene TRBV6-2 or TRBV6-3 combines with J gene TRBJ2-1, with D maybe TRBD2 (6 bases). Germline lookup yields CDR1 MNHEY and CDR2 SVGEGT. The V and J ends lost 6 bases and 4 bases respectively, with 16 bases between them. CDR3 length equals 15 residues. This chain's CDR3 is CASSPGERAYNEQFF. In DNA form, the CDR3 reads TGTGCCAGCAGCCCGGGAGAAAGGGCTTACAATGAGCAGTTCTTC.

Here the CDR3 DNA reads TGTGCCAGCAGCCCCACCGGGACACCCTACAATGAGCAGTTCTTC. This encodes CASSPTGTPYNEQFF. This rearrangement joins TRBV7-9 to TRBJ2-1; TRBD1 is a possible D gene (6 bases). Trimming shortened V by 5 bases and J by 2 bases, and 13 bases separated the two germline ends. The CDR3 loop spans 15 amino acids. Germline-derived CDR1 and CDR2 are SEHNR and FQNEAQ (reference sequence).

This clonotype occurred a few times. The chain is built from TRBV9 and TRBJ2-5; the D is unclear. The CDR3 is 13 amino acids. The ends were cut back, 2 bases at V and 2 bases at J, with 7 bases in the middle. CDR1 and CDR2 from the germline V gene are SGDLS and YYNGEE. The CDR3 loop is CASSVSPQETQYF. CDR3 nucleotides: TGTGCCAGCAGCGTTAGCCCGCAAGAGACCCAGTACTTC.

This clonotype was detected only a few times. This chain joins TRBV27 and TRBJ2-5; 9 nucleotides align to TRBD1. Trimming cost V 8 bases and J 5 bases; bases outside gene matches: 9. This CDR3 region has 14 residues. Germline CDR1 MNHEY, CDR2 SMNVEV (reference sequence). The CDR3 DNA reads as TGTGCCAGCGGACAACAGGGGGCGGGGGAGACCCAGTACTTC. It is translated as CASGQQGAGETQYF.

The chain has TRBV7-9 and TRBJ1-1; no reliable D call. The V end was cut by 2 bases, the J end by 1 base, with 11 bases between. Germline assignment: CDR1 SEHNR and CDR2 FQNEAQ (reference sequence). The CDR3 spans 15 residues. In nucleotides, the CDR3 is TGTGCCAGCAGCTTATACGACGCAGAGAACACTGAAGCTTTCTTT. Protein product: CASSLYDAENTEAFF.